These T cell receptor beta chains were read from a single sample in a study of T cells in Graves' hyperthyroidism and ophthalmopathy. One entry per CDR3 protein, called by TCRdb with MiXCR from the multiplex PCR reads. The profile covers 89,000 or so distinct CDR3 sequences, with roughly 40% appearing a single time and roughly 10% taken by the ten largest. The sequenced sample was peripheral blood or thyroid tissue (not recorded which). Receptors originate from a woman between 25 and 40 years old with Graves' hyperthyroidism. CDR3s include the opening cysteine and the closing phenylalanine or tryptophan. The order of the fields is J gene, D gene, CDR3 length, clone size, V gene, CDR3 protein, CDR3 DNA. D genes are given only for firm matches. A clone size is listed for some rows: how often the clone was seen (once, few, many), or a class if it is expanded.

TRBJ1-3,.,15,.,TRBV4-2,CASSLWTVPGNTICF,TGTGCCAGCAGCCTTTGGACAGTTCCGGGAAACACCATATGTTTT
TRBJ2-2,.,15,many,TRBV28,CASSLSASTTGELFF,TGTGCCAGCAGTTTATCCGCCAGTACCACCGGGGAGCTGTTTTTT
TRBJ2-7,TRBD1,12,.,TRBV12-3/TRBV12-4,CASSPMGQEENF,TGTGCCAGCAGCCCGATGGGACAGGAGGAGAACTTC
TRBJ2-1,.,13,.,TRBV28,CASNPSKNYEQFF,TGTGCCAGCAACCCCTCTAAAAACTACGAGCAGTTCTTC
TRBJ1-2,.,13,many,TRBV6-6,CASSYSVGYGYTF,TGTGCCAGCAGTTACTCGGTGGGTTATGGCTACACCTTC
TRBJ1-3,TRBD1,14,once,TRBV15,CATRQGAPGNTIYF,TGTGCCACGAGACAGGGGGCTCCCGGAAACACCATATATTTT
TRBJ1-6,.,13,.,TRBV7-3,CASSLAANSPLHF,TGTGCCAGCAGCTTGGCAGCAAATTCACCCCTCCACTTT
TRBJ1-6,.,16,medium-sized,TRBV27,CASTDRTSSYNSPLHF,TGTGCCAGCACGGACCGGACGAGCTCCTATAATTCACCCCTCCACTTT
TRBJ2-2,.,13,many,TRBV18,CASSPANTGELFF,TGTGCCAGCTCGCCAGCGAACACCGGGGAGCTGTTTTTT
TRBJ1-1,.,15,many,TRBV20-1,CSARDLAGATTEAFF,TGCAGTGCTAGAGATCTCGCGGGGGCGACCACTGAAGCTTTCTTT
TRBJ1-4,.,17,many,TRBV7-2,CASSLVYPGRVNEKLFF,TGTGCCAGCAGCTTAGTCTATCCGGGACGGGTAAATGAAAAACTGTTTTTT
TRBJ2-5,.,14,medium-sized,TRBV11-2,CASSAGAFDETQYF,TGTGCCAGCAGCGCCGGAGCGTTTGACGAGACCCAGTACTTC
TRBJ2-2,.,15,.,TRBV15,CATSAEAAGTGELFF,TGTGCCACCAGCGCAGAGGCAGCGGGCACCGGGGAGCTGTTTTTT
TRBJ2-6,.,14,.,TRBV20-1,CSAGDPSGANVLTF,TGCAGTGCTGGTGACCCCTCTGGGGCCAACGTCCTGACTTTC
TRBJ2-7,TRBD1,14,many,TRBV27,CASRLTGRPNEQYF,TGTGCCAGCAGGCTGACAGGGCGACCTAACGAGCAGTACTTC
TRBJ2-5,TRBD1,13,many,TRBV28,CASSLEGTVTQYF,TGTGCCAGCAGTTTAGAGGGGACAGTAACCCAGTACTTC
TRBJ2-7,TRBD1,16,many,TRBV13,CASSLGTGTSSYEQYF,TGTGCCAGCAGCTTGGGGACAGGGACTTCCTCCTACGAGCAGTACTTC
TRBJ2-5,.,13,once,TRBV7-9,CASSPEYQETQYF,TGTGCCAGCAGTCCCGAGTACCAAGAGACCCAGTACTTC
TRBJ1-4,TRBD1,15,once,TRBV15,CATSSHGTVDEKLFF,TGTGCCACCAGCAGCCACGGGACAGTCGACGAAAAACTGTTTTTT
TRBJ1-1,.,14,.,TRBV2,CASSDGRMNTEAFF,TGTGCCAGCAGTGACGGCCGGATGAACACTGAAGCTTTCTTT
TRBJ1-3,.,16,once,TRBV27,CASSFRAPRSGNIIYF,TGTGCCAGCAGTTTCAGGGCTCCCCGATCTGGAAACATCATATATTTT
TRBJ1-5,.,13,.,TRBV29-1,CSAGTSGIGTQHF,TGCAGCGCTGGGACTAGCGGGATCGGTACCCAGCATTTT
TRBJ2-5,TRBD2,14,.,TRBV6-5,CASSYLAVRETQYF,TGTGCCAGCAGTTACCTAGCGGTGCGAGAGACCCAGTACTTC
TRBJ2-7,.,14,many,TRBV7-9,CASSLGDARNEQYF,TGTGCCAGCAGCTTAGGGGACGCCAGGAACGAGCAGTACTTC
TRBJ1-2,.,14,many,TRBV2,CASSVGNQVHGYTF,TGTGCCAGCAGTGTTGGGAATCAGGTTCATGGCTACACCTTC
TRBJ2-3,.,13,many,TRBV7-2,CASSPPTADTQYF,TGTGCCAGCAGCCCTCCTACGGCAGATACGCAGTATTTT
TRBJ2-7,TRBD2,15,.,TRBV7-8,CASSFTTSGTREQYF,TGTGCCAGCAGCTTCACGACTAGCGGGACACGCGAGCAGTACTTC
TRBJ1-5,.,12,.,TRBV20-1,CSAGRRGQPQHF,TGCAGTGCGGGACGGCGGGGGCAGCCCCAGCATTTT
TRBJ1-5,.,13,.,TRBV7-8,CASSDRSHQPQHF,TGTGCCAGCTCAGACAGGAGCCATCAGCCCCAGCATTTT
TRBJ2-7,TRBD2,23,many,TRBV7-2,CASSGGVGLAGGPSLRAIYEQYF,TGTGCCAGCTCCGGGGGGGTGGGACTAGCGGGAGGGCCGAGCCTCCGCGCTATCTACGAGCAGTACTTC
TRBJ1-5,TRBD1,14,once,TRBV2,CASSIDRGQETQHF,TGTGCCAGCAGTATCGACAGGGGGCAAGAGACCCAGCATTTT
TRBJ1-4,.,13,many,TRBV29-1,CSAQGRGNEKLFF,TGCAGCGCCCAGGGGCGGGGGAATGAAAAACTGTTTTTT
TRBJ1-6,.,15,many,TRBV28,CASSSPLPTISPLHF,TGTGCCAGCAGTTCCCCCCTACCCACTATTTCACCCCTCCACTTT
TRBJ2-7,TRBD2,14,many,TRBV7-2,CASSQWTSAYEQYF,TGTGCCAGCAGCCAATGGACTAGCGCCTACGAGCAGTACTTC
TRBJ1-3,.,15,many,TRBV20-1,CSVTGAADSGNTIYF,TGCAGTGTTACAGGCGCCGCTGACTCTGGAAACACCATATATTTT
TRBJ1-1,TRBD1,15,.,TRBV5-1,CASSLRQGLDTEAFF,TGCGCCAGCAGCCTACGACAGGGGTTAGACACTGAAGCTTTCTTT
TRBJ2-7,.,14,many,TRBV7-2,CASSLTPGPYEQYF,TGTGCCAGCAGCTTAACCCCCGGCCCCTACGAGCAGTACTTC
TRBJ2-2,TRBD2,15,many,TRBV7-2,CASRRSSGSTGELFF,TGTGCCAGCAGGCGGAGTAGCGGGAGCACCGGGGAGCTGTTTTTT
TRBJ2-7,.,15,many,TRBV27,CASSLRGEQSYEQYF,TGTGCCAGCAGCCTTAGGGGGGAGCAATCCTACGAGCAGTACTTC
TRBJ2-7,.,14,.,TRBV5-4,CASSHGQGGDGQYF,TGTGCCAGCAGCCACGGACAGGGAGGGGACGGGCAGTACTTC
TRBJ1-2,.,15,many,TRBV5-8,CASSGLRGSITGYTF,TGTGCCAGCAGCGGTCTTCGTGGCAGCATAACTGGCTACACCTTC
TRBJ2-6,TRBD2,16,once,TRBV2,CASSGEREGRANVLTF,TGTGCCAGCAGTGGGGAGCGGGAGGGGCGGGCCAACGTCCTGACTTTC
TRBJ1-2,.,16,many,TRBV4-1,CASSQERGRGHYGYTF,TGCGCCAGCAGCCAAGAGAGAGGTAGGGGTCACTATGGCTACACCTTC
TRBJ1-4,.,14,many,TRBV7-6,CASSLWATNEKLFF,TGTGCCAGCAGCTTATGGGCAACTAATGAAAAACTGTTTTTT
TRBJ2-7,.,13,many,TRBV20-1,CSASGGRRYEQYF,TGCAGTGCTAGTGGAGGGAGAAGGTACGAGCAGTACTTC
TRBJ2-3,TRBD2,15,.,TRBV15,CATSIGTSGTDTQYF,TGTGCCACCAGCATTGGGACTAGCGGCACAGATACGCAGTATTTT
TRBJ2-3,.,14,many,TRBV20-1,CSASLGLGSDTQYF,TGCAGTGCTTCCCTCGGCTTGGGGTCAGATACGCAGTATTTT
TRBJ2-5,.,15,.,TRBV10-3,CAISEETGIPETQYF,TGTGCCATCAGTGAGGAGACCGGAATTCCGGAGACCCAGTACTTC
TRBJ2-7,.,10,many,TRBV2,CASRVGEQYF,TGTGCCAGCCGGGTTGGCGAGCAGTACTTC
TRBJ1-2,TRBD1,14,.,TRBV15,CATSSEGAGYGYTF,TGTGCCACCAGCAGTGAGGGGGCAGGGTACGGCTACACCTTC
TRBJ2-2,.,15,many,TRBV12-3/TRBV12-4,CASSLRDWGSGELFF,TGTGCCAGCAGTTTAAGGGACTGGGGATCCGGGGAGCTGTTTTTT